These T cell receptor beta chains were read from a single sample in a study of identical twins. TCRdb re-called the 5' RACE reads through MiXCR, storing one row per CDR3 protein. Of around 1.7 million distinct CDR3 sequences in the sample, about 32% were seen once. The source material was cord blood. These receptors came from a newborn girl in good health. The CDR3 runs from the conserved cysteine through the conserved F or W. The D gene is left open where the match is weak. Expanded clones get a size class; other rows say once, few or many, or leave the size out.

D gene,clone size,V gene,CDR3 length,J gene,CDR3 protein,CDR3 DNA
TRBD1,few,TRBV20-1,15,TRBJ1-6,CSAGDRALYNSPLHF,TGCAGTGCTGGAGACAGGGCCCTATATAATTCACCCCTCCACTTT
-,-,TRBV9,14,TRBJ2-1,CASSVARFMDEQFF,TGTGCCAGCAGCGTAGCCCGTTTTATGGATGAGCAGTTCTTC
TRBD2,many,TRBV5-1,18,TRBJ2-3,CASSPSYPAGGPPDTQYF,TGCGCCAGCAGCCCGTCCTATCCTGCGGGAGGTCCCCCAGATACGCAGTATTTT
-,-,TRBV28,15,TRBJ2-7,CASSLSSGVLNEQYF,TGTGCCAGCAGTTTAAGTTCAGGGGTCCTGAACGAGCAGTACTTC
TRBD1,few,TRBV6-5,14,TRBJ2-1,CASSYGTGPNEQFF,TGTGCCAGCAGTTATGGGACAGGACCCAATGAGCAGTTCTTC
-,few,TRBV10-3,14,TRBJ1-5,CAISESLSNQPQHF,TGTGCCATCAGTGAGTCCTTAAGCAATCAGCCCCAGCATTTT
-,-,TRBV29-1,15,TRBJ2-7,CSVGQGGIGSTEQYF,TGCAGCGTTGGGCAAGGGGGGATAGGGTCCACCGAGCAGTACTTC
TRBD2,-,TRBV28,13,TRBJ2-7,CASPAGVYYEQYF,TGTGCCAGCCCAGCGGGAGTCTACTACGAGCAGTACTTC
-,few,TRBV3-1,12,TRBJ2-1,CASSQYGAGQFF,TGTGCCAGCAGCCAATACGGGGCGGGGCAGTTCTTC
TRBD2,-,TRBV3-1,17,TRBJ2-4,CASSQGGTTLTKNIQYF,TGTGCCAGCAGCCAAGGGGGGACTACCCTAACCAAAAACATTCAGTACTTC
-,-,TRBV4-1,16,TRBJ2-3,CASSQDGRDTTDTQYF,TGCGCCAGCAGCCAAGATGGGCGGGACACCACAGATACGCAGTATTTT
-,few,TRBV27,16,TRBJ1-4,CASSLITGAGREKLFF,TGTGCCAGCAGTTTAATTACGGGGGCGGGTAGGGAAAAACTGTTTTTT
-,-,TRBV6-1,15,TRBJ1-1,CASSESERLYTEAFF,TGTGCCAGCAGTGAAAGTGAACGGTTATACACTGAAGCTTTCTTT
-,few,TRBV6-6,14,TRBJ1-5,CASSYSPGTQPQHF,TGTGCCAGCAGTTACTCTCCAGGGACCCAGCCCCAGCATTTT
-,-,TRBV30,10,TRBJ1-1,CAWERGRAFF,TGTGCCTGGGAACGCGGGCGGGCTTTCTTT
-,few,TRBV11-2,15,TRBJ2-2,CASRFSAGGTGELFF,TGTGCCAGCAGGTTTAGCGCCGGGGGCACCGGGGAGCTGTTTTTT
-,-,TRBV25-1,18,TRBJ1-6,CASQNHGRGSSYNSPLHF,TGTGCCAGCCAAAACCACGGAAGGGGAAGCTCCTATAATTCACCCCTCCACTTT
TRBD1,many,TRBV12-3/TRBV12-4,15,TRBJ2-5,CASSLVQGARETQYF,TGTGCCAGCAGTTTAGTACAGGGGGCGCGTGAGACCCAGTACTTC
-,-,TRBV6-1,16,TRBJ2-7,CASSEAGGMGLHEQYF,TGTGCCAGCAGTGAAGCTGGGGGGATGGGACTCCACGAGCAGTACTTC
-,-,TRBV20-1,12,TRBJ2-5,CSATGTSNEQYF,TGCAGTGCTACCGGGACCAGTAATGAGCAGTACTTC
TRBD1,-,TRBV20-1,16,TRBJ1-1,CSAIGTDKGGGTEAFF,TGCAGTGCTATCGGGACAGATAAGGGGGGGGGCACTGAAGCTTTCTTT
-,-,TRBV6-1,17,TRBJ2-7,CASSKGPLGPSGYEQYF,TGTGCCAGCAGTAAGGGTCCCCTGGGCCCCTCGGGCTACGAGCAGTACTTC